These 7 T cell receptor beta chains were all obtained from the same sample, sequenced in a study of shared clonotypes between healthy human individuals. Only in-frame clones appear in the TCRdb table, and some are missing; sequencing was by immunoSEQ multiplex PCR. The sample lists about 600,000 clones, roughly 98% occurring once. Naive CD8 cells lacked CD45RO, underwent positive selection for CCR7 and left out terminally differentiated effector memory CD45RA+ cells. The material sequenced was naive CD8+ T cells sorted from blood. Source of these receptors: a man under 40 in good health.

This CDR3 reads CASSPPVGSTNTGELFF. CDR3 bases: TGCGCCAGCAGCCCACCCGTTGGGTCAACGAACACCGGGGAGCTGTTTTTT. J is TRBJ2-2 and V is TRBV4-3, with D uncertain. The CDR3 is 17 residues long. Trimming removed 4 bases from V and 0 bases from J, with 15 bases in between. Germline lookup yields CDR1 LGHNA and CDR2 YSLEER.

The rearrangement uses TRBV29-1 and TRBJ2-7; TRBD1 is a possible D gene (6 bases). V lost 1 base and J lost 7, with 26 bases in between. Germline V CDR1 and CDR2: SQVTM, ANQGSEA. CDR3 length: 17 residues. The CDR3 region is CSVEVIPPQGKYVEQYF. As DNA, the CDR3 is TGCAGCGTTGAAGTAATCCCCCCGCAGGGGAAGTACGTGGAGCAGTACTTC.

V gene TRBV5-6 combines with J gene TRBJ2-1; tentatively, D is TRBD2 (6 bases). Between the trimmed V and J ends, which lost 2 bases and 4 bases, there was a span of 10 bases. Germline-derived CDR1 and CDR2 are SGHDT and YYEEEE. The CDR3 loop spans 14 amino acids. The CDR3 reads CASSFTGGYNEQFF. The CDR3 nucleotides read TGTGCCAGCAGCTTCACCGGGGGATACAATGAGCAGTTCTTC.

About this clone: At the DNA level, this CDR3 is encoded by other sequences in the same sample as well. V is TRBV27 and J is TRBJ2-2, with D unresolved. The CDR3 totals 13 residues. V was cut by 6 bases and J by 5 bases, with 10 bases left in between. Per germline, CDR1 MNHEY and CDR2 SMNVEV (reference sequence). CDR3 in amino acids: CASSLSRTGELFF. The CDR3, as DNA: TGTGCCAGCAGCCTATCCAGGACCGGGGAGCTGTTTTTT.

CDR3 coding DNA: TGTGCCAGCAGCCTACGACAGGGACCGGGTACTGAAGCTTTCTTT. As protein: CASSLRQGPGTEAFF. The chain joins TRBV7-6 to TRBJ1-1; 7 bases are a match to TRBD1. This CDR3 comprises 15 residues. Germline assignment: CDR1 SGHVS and CDR2 FNYEAQ. Trimming removed 5 bases from V and 5 bases from J; junction bases left unmatched: 11.

The V gene is TRBV6-1, the J gene TRBJ2-7; 9 nucleotides agree with TRBD1. The CDR3 is 15 amino acids. The J segment lost 3 bases and the V segment lost 7 bases, leaving 10 bases of the junction unmatched. Germline V gene lookup returns CDR1 MNHNS and CDR2 SASEGT. The CDR3 is CASTTGGQGFYEQYF. CDR3 in DNA: TGTGCCAGCACCACTGGTGGACAGGGGTTCTACGAGCAGTACTTC.

The rearrangement joins TRBV27 to TRBJ2-7, with TRBD2 matching 7 bases. Germline loops: CDR1 MNHEY, CDR2 SMNVEV (reference sequence). The V gene end was trimmed by 4 bases and the J gene end by 7 bases; junction bases not matched to a gene: 13. The CDR3 runs 15 residues. The CDR3 spells CASSSLAASLWEQYF. CDR3 sequence (DNA): TGTGCCAGCAGTTCTCTAGCGGCAAGTCTGTGGGAGCAGTACTTC.